This T cell receptor (beta chain) is drawn from a study of OX40 agonist ivuxolimab in advanced cancers. The table came from immunoSEQ multiplex PCR; TCRdb's copy has only in-frame clones and leaves some out. The profile shows fewer than 70,000 clones, about 85% of them singletons. With 2 bases removed from V and 0 bases from J, the gap between germline ends came to 10 bases. CDR3 length: 15 amino acids. The germline V gene encodes CDR1 LGHNA and CDR2 YNFKEQ. The starting material was CD4+ or CD8+ T cells sorted from blood, obtained in a trial of the OX40 agonist ivuxolimab. This TCR was recovered from an adult with an advanced solid tumor such as melanoma, head and neck, liver or kidney cancer. The rearrangement links TRBV4-2 to TRBJ1-1; TRBD1 might be the D (5 bases). The CDR3 here is CASSQLGRMNTEAFF. CDR3 DNA: TGTGCCAGCAGCCAACTGGGACGGATGAACACTGAAGCTTTCTTT.